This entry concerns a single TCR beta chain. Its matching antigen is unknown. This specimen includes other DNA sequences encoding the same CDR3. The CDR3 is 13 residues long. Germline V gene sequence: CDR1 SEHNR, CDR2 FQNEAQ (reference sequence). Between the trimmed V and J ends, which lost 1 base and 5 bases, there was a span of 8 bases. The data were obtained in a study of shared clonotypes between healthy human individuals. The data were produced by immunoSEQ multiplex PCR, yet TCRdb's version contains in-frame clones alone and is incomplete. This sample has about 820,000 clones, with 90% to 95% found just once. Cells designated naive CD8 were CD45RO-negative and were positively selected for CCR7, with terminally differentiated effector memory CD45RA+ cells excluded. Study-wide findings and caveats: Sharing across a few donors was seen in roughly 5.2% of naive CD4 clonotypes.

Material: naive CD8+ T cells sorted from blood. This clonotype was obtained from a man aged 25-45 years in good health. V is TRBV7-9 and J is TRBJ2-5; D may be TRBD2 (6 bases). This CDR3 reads CASSLVRGETQYF. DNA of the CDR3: TGTGCCAGCAGCTTAGTACGGGGGGAGACCCAGTACTTC. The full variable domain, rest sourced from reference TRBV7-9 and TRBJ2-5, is DTGVSQNPRHKITKRGQNVTFRCDPISEHNRLYWYRQTLGQGPEFLTYFQNEAQLEKSRLLSDRFSAERPKGSFSTLEIQRTEQGDSAMYLCASSLVRGETQYFGPGTRLLVL.